The TCR beta chain described here comes from a study of blood T cells in healthy people across ages. Study in general: Template-switching capture recovered about one barcoded beta molecule per two T cells.

Using a J-beta primer mix together with a sample-barcoded 5' primer, a second PCR was run for about 7 to 12 cycles. Template switching added a 12-random-nucleotide identifier to every cDNA molecule. Each CDR3 protein is one row after TCRdb ran MiXCR on the 5' RACE reads. The sample carries roughly 1,300,000 distinct CDR3 sequences, roughly 64% recorded once. This CDR3 has 16 residues. Trimming took off 2 bases at V and 0 bases at J, with 13 bases between the two ends. Germline-derived CDR1 and CDR2 are SGHVS and FQNEAQ. The rearrangement links TRBV7-8 to TRBJ1-2; a possible D gene is TRBD1 (5 bases). This TCR was recovered from a man between 18 and 35 years old in good health. Material: blood. CDR3 bases: TGTGCCAGCAGCTTAAGTTATCCAGGGTCTAACTATGGCTACACCTTC. Amino acid sequence: CASSLSYPGSNYGYTF. The full variable domain, in which reference TRBV7-8 and TRBJ1-2 provide the parts outside the CDR3, is GAGVSQSPRYKVAKRGQDVALRCDPISGHVSLFWYQQALGQGPEFLTYFQNEAQLDKSGLPSDRFFAERPEGSVSTLKIQRTQQEDSAVYLCASSLSYPGSNYGYTFGSGTRLTVV.